These 13 T cell receptor beta chains were sequenced from one sample in a study of blood T cells in healthy people across ages. The authors ran a second PCR of about 6 to 11 cycles using a sample-barcoded 5' primer and a J-beta primer mix. TCRdb re-analysed the 5' RACE reads in MiXCR, keeping a single row per CDR3 protein. The data contain more than 1.4 million distinct CDR3 sequences, 35% to 45% of them singletons. The specimen was blood. These TCRs come from a woman aged 18-29 years in good health.

This rearrangement joins TRBV29-1 to TRBJ2-1; D gene unclear. Per the germline V gene, CDR1 is SQVTM and CDR2 is ANQGSEA. V was pared by 4 bases and J by 3 bases, with 4 bases between. The CDR3 runs 11 residues. The CDR3: CSVARYNEQFF. The CDR3 region has the DNA TGCAGCGTTGCCCGCTACAATGAGCAGTTCTTC.

Turning to this clonotype: The DNA is left out, because the CDR3 cannot be placed on it with certainty; the CDR3 is given as TCRdb lists it. The chain is built from TRBV7-9 and TRBJ2-6. From its first to its last residue, the CDR3 has 15 amino acids. Per the germline V gene, CDR1 is SEHNR and CDR2 is FQNEAQ (reference sequence). The CDR3 loop reads CASSLVGYGANVLNF.

This chain connects TRBV9 to TRBJ2-2; D perhaps matches TRBD1 (6 bases). Germline CDR1 SGDLS, CDR2 YYNGEE. Trimming left V 3 bases short and J 7 bases short, with 16 bases between. This CDR3 region has 15 residues. DNA for the CDR3: TGTGCCAGCAGCGCGGGACACGGCAAGGACGGGGAGCTGTTTTTT. Amino acid sequence: CASSAGHGKDGELFF.

The chain links TRBV20-1 to TRBJ2-1, with D tentatively TRBD2 (5 bases). V dropped 0 bases and J dropped 10 bases, with 10 bases sitting between them. The CDR3 length is 12 residues. Germline V lookup: CDR1 DFQATT, CDR2 SNEGSKA (reference sequence). The CDR3 sequence is CSAREGREEQFF. As DNA, the CDR3 is TGCAGTGCTAGAGAAGGAAGGGAGGAGCAGTTCTTC.

The sample holds a few counts of this clonotype. The chain recombines TRBV5-1 with TRBJ2-7, with a possible D match to TRBD1 (6 bases). The V end lost 7 bases, the J end lost 1 base, and 15 bases lay between the germline ends. The CDR3 runs to 14 residues. Germline V gene data show CDR1 as SGHRS and CDR2 as YFSETQ. The CDR3 DNA reads TGCGCCAGCCGACGACAGGAACCTTCCTACGAGCAGTACTTC. It translates to CASRRQEPSYEQYF.

The sample holds a few counts of this clonotype. The chain links TRBV6-5 to TRBJ2-2; 8 nucleotides align to TRBD1. Looked up from germline, CDR1 is MNHEY and CDR2 is SVGAGI. The junction had 14 bases not matched to a gene; V was cut back by 6 bases and J by 8 bases. The CDR3 is made up of 16 amino acids. The CDR3 coding sequence is TGTGCCAGCAGAACCGGGACAGGAACTAGAGCAGGGGAGCTGTTTTTT. It translates to CASRTGTGTRAGELFF.

This clonotype was seen many times. This chain links TRBV12-3 or TRBV12-4 with TRBJ2-5, with TRBD2 matching 8 bases. CDR3 length: 14 residues. The V and J ends lost 6 bases and 5 bases, in that order; junction bases with no gene match: 8. The CDR3 is CASSFSGGRETQYF. In DNA, the CDR3 is TGTGCCAGCAGCTTTTCGGGAGGGAGGGAGACCCAGTACTTC.

The gene calls are TRBV6-5 and TRBJ2-3; tentatively, D is TRBD2 (7 bases). This CDR3 is 15 amino acids long. Germline values: CDR1 MNHEY, CDR2 SVGAGI. Trimming took off 8 bases at V and 0 bases at J, with 15 bases between the two ends. The CDR3 reads CASGTQGGSTDTQYF. The CDR3, as DNA: TGTGCCAGCGGGACACAGGGAGGGAGCACAGATACGCAGTATTTT.

This clonotype was detected a few times. This chain uses TRBV7-8 with TRBJ2-1; 11 bases agree with TRBD2. Germline lookup yields CDR1 SGHVS and CDR2 FQNEAQ. After removal of 5 bases from V and 5 bases from J, the junction contained 14 bases not matched to a gene. This CDR3 spans 18 amino acids. The CDR3 DNA is TGTGCCAGCAGCCGTCGAATCTTAGCGGGAGGGTCGAACAATGAGCAGTTCTTC. Amino acid sequence: CASSRRILAGGSNNEQFF.

The chain links TRBV12-3 or TRBV12-4 to TRBJ2-7; D is perhaps TRBD2 (6 bases). This CDR3 region has 15 residues. Trimming shortened V by 1 base and J by 2 bases, and 12 bases separated the two germline ends. CDR3 residues: CASSLGDGSAYEQYF. For the CDR3, the DNA is TGTGCCAGCAGTTTAGGCGACGGGAGTGCCTACGAGCAGTACTTC.

The gene calls are TRBV5-1 and TRBJ2-7; 7 bases agree with TRBD1. V was pared by 0 bases and J by 5 bases, with 8 bases of the junction left unmatched. Germline V gene data show CDR1 as SGHRS and CDR2 as YFSETQ. The CDR3 contains 15 residues. The CDR3 sequence: CASSLGQGRYDEQYF. For the CDR3, the DNA is TGCGCCAGCAGCTTGGGACAGGGAAGATACGACGAGCAGTACTTC.

This clonotype has only a few counts. V and J are TRBV9 and TRBJ2-3, with 8 bases fitting TRBD2. The CDR3 loop spans 17 amino acids. Germline V gives CDR1 SGDLS, CDR2 YYNGEE. Trimming at V came to 0 bases and at J to 2 bases, leaving 8 bases not matched to a gene. DNA of the CDR3: TGTGCCAGCAGCGTAGGTGGGGCGGGGGGCCCCACAGATACGCAGTATTTT. Protein: CASSVGGAGGPTDTQYF.

The gene calls are TRBV5-1 and TRBJ2-1; a possible D gene is TRBD2 (6 bases). Judging by the DNA end, TRBJ2-7 fits better; the J call may be wrong. The CDR3 runs 16 residues. CDR1 SGHRS and CDR2 YFSETQ come from the germline V gene. The CDR3 DNA reads as TGCGCCAGCAGCTTGTGGGGGGACGACTTCTACAATGAGCAGTACTTC. The encoded protein is CASSLWGDDFYNEQYF.